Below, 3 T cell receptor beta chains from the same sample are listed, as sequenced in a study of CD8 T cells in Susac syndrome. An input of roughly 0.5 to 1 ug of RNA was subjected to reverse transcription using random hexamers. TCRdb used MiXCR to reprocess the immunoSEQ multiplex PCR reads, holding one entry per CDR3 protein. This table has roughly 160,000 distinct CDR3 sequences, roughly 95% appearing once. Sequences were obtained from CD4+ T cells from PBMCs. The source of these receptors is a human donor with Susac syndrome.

For the CDR3, the DNA is TGTGCCAGTGTCTCGGGCGTGGGGGGACTAGCCAAAAACATTCAGTACTTC. It translates to CASVSGVGGLAKNIQYF. The gene calls are TRBV7-2 and TRBJ2-4, with D possibly TRBD2 on 6 matching bases. The V gene lost 9 bases and the J gene lost 0 bases, with 21 bases spanning the gap. This CDR3 comprises 17 residues. CDR1 is SGHTA, CDR2 FQGNSA, per germline.

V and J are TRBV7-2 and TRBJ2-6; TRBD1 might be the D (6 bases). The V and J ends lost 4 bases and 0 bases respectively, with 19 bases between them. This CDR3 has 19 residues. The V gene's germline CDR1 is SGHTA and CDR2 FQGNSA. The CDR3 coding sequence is TGTGCCAGCAGCTCTCCCCGGGACAAGTTCTTCTCTGGGGCCAACGTCCTGACTTTC. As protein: CASSSPRDKFFSGANVLTF.

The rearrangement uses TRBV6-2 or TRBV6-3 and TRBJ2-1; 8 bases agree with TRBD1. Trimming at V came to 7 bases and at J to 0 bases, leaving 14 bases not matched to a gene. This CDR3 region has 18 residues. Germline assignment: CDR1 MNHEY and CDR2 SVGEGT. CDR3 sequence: CASNSPRDRTYSYNEQFF. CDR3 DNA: TGTGCCAGCAATTCCCCCCGGGACAGGACCTACTCCTACAATGAGCAGTTCTTC.